Following are 3 T cell receptor beta chains from one sample sequenced in a study of Tregs in tolerant kidney transplant recipients. The nonmyeloablative bone marrow transplants came from related graft donors, with transient mixed chimerism. The protocol was immunoSEQ multiplex PCR, while the TCRdb copy is restricted to in-frame clones and leaves out a portion. The sample has roughly 15,000 clones; the top ten hold less than 4%. Sequenced here: CD4+ T cells from blood (PBMCs), sampled 12 months after the transplant. The source of these receptors is a human patient who received a combined kidney and bone marrow transplant. Some of the T cells may derive from the graft donor.

To note about this clone: Sequencing ends 3 residues short of the CDR3 end; the germline J gene provides the rest. The V gene is TRBV20-1, the J gene TRBJ1-5, with 8 bases fitting TRBD1. Germline lookup yields CDR1 DFQATT and CDR2 SNEGSKA (reference sequence). Trimming took 6 bases from V and 2 from J; bases not matched to a gene: 9. This CDR3 contains 15 residues. The sequenced part of the CDR3 DNA is TGCAGTGCAACTACAGGGGGACAGGGCAATCAGCCC. This translates into CSATTGGQGNQP. The entire CDR3 sequence reads CSATTGGQGNQPQHF.

In the case of this clone: The read halts 3 residues ahead of the CDR3 end, with the missing end drawn from the germline J gene. V is TRBV30 and J is TRBJ1-5; TRBD1 matches 8 bases. The CDR3 totals 16 residues. Looked up from germline, CDR1 is GTSNPN and CDR2 is SVGIG (reference sequence). J gave up 3 bases and V 3 bases, and 10 bases lay outside the gene matches. This chain's CDR3 is CAWREQGGPNNQPQHF. The CDR3 DNA, read in part, is TGTGCCTGGAGAGAACAGGGGGGGCCTAACAATCAGCCC.

A remark on this clone: The read ends 3 residues before the CDR3 terminus; that terminus is restored from the germline J gene. The chain uses TRBV5-4 and TRBJ2-7, with 7 bases that match TRBD1. Per the germline V gene, CDR1 is SGHNT and CDR2 is YYREEE (reference sequence). The junction had 4 bases not matched to a gene; V was cut back by 4 bases and J by 0 bases. The CDR3 has 14 amino acids. The CDR3 is CASSPTGSSYEQYF. The sequenced CDR3 bases are TGTGCCAGCAGCCCGACAGGGAGCTCCTACGAG.